This T cell receptor (beta chain) was profiled in a study of shared clonotypes between healthy human individuals. About this clone: Other DNA sequences within the sample encode an identical CDR3.

The genomic DNA of each subset was split evenly across several immunoSEQ plates. Method: immunoSEQ multiplex PCR; TCRdb's copy keeps in-frame clones and lacks some. The table lists approximately 2,000,000 clones, around 90% of them singletons. Input material: naive CD4+ T cells from PBMCs. Documented subset: CD45RA+ positively selected. The receptor comes from a man between 18 and 35 years old in good health. Some clones in this sample may be carry-over from other donors' samples.

The CDR3 reads CAWSSGTYEQYF. For the CDR3, the DNA is TGTGCCTGGAGTTCAGGAACCTACGAGCAGTACTTC. The chain combines TRBV30 with TRBJ2-7; D remains ambiguous. The CDR3 covers 12 residues. V dropped 2 bases and J dropped 2 bases, with 7 bases sitting between them. Germline CDR1 is GTSNPN and CDR2 is SVGIG (reference sequence).